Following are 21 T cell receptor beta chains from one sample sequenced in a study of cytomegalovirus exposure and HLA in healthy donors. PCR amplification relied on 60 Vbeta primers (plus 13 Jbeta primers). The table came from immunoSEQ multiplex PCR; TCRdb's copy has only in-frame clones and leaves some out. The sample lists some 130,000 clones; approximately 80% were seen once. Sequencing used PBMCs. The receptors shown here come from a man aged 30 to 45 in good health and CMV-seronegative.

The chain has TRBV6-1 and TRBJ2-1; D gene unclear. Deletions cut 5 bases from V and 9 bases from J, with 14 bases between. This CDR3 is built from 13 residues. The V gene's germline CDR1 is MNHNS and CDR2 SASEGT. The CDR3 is CASSLKTDTEQFF. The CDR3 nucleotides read TGTGCCAGCAGTTTAAAGACTGATACTGAGCAGTTCTTC.

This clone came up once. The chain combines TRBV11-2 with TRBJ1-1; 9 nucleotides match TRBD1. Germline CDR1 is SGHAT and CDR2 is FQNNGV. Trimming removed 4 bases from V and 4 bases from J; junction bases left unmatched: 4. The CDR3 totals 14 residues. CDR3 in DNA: TGTGCCAGCAGCTCACAGGGGGCGCGCACTGAAGCTTTCTTT. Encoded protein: CASSSQGARTEAFF. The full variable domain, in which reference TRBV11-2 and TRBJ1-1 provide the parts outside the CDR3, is EAGVAQSPRYKIIEKRQSVAFWCNPISGHATLYWYQQILGQGPKLLIQFQNNGVVDDSQLPKDRFSAERLKGVDSTLKIQPAKLEDSAVYLCASSSQGARTEAFFGQGTRLTVV.

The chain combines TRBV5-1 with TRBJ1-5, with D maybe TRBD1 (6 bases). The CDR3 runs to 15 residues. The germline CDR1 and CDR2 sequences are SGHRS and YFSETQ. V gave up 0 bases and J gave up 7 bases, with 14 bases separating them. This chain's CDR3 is CASSLVAGESQPQHF. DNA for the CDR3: TGCGCCAGCAGCTTGGTGGCAGGGGAGAGCCAGCCCCAGCATTTT.

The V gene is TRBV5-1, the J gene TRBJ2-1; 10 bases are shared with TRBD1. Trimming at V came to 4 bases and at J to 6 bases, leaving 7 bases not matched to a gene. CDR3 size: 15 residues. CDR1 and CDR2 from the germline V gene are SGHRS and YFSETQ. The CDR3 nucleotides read TGCGCCAGCAGCCCTGGGACAGGGGTAGGCAATGAGCAGTTCTTC. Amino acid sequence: CASSPGTGVGNEQFF.

The CDR3 sequence: CASSLSRPGLEETQYF. The CDR3 bases are TGCGCCAGCAGCTTATCCCGGCCGGGACTGGAAGAGACCCAGTACTTC. The rearrangement joins TRBV5-1 to TRBJ2-5, with D possibly TRBD2 on 6 matching bases. Deletions cut 2 bases from V and 3 bases from J, with 17 bases between. This CDR3 has 16 residues. The germline V gene has CDR1 SGHRS and CDR2 YFSETQ.

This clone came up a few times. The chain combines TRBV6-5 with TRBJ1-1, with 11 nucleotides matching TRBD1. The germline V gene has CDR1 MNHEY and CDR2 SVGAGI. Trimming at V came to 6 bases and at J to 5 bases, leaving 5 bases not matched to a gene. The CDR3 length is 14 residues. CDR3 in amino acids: CASRWTGGMTEAFF. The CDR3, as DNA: TGTGCCAGCAGATGGACAGGGGGCATGACTGAAGCTTTCTTT.

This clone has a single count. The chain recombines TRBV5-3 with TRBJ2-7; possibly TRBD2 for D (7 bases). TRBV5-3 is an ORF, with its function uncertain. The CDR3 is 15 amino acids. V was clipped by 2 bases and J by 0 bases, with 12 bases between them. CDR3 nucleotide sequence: TGTGCCAGAAGCTTTAGGGGGGGGAACTCCTACGAGCAGTACTTC. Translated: CARSFRGGNSYEQYF.

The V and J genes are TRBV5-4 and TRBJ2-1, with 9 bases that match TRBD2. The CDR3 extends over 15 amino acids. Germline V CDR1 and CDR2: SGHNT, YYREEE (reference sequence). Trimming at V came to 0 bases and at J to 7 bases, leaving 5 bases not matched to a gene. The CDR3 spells CASSLVLSGRNEQFF. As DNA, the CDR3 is TGTGCCAGCAGCTTGGTCCTCAGCGGGAGGAATGAGCAGTTCTTC.

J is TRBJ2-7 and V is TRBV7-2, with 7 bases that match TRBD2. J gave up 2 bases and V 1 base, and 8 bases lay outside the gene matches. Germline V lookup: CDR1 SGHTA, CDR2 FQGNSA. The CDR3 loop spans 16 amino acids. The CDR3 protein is CASSLGSSGKTYEQYF. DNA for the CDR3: TGTGCCAGCAGCTTAGGTTCCAGCGGGAAAACCTACGAGCAGTACTTC.

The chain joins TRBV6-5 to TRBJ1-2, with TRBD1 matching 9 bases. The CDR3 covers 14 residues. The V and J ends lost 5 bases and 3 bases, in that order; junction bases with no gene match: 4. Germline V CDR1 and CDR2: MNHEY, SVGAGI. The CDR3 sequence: CASSLTGGDYGYTF. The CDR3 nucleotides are TGTGCCAGCAGTCTAACAGGGGGCGACTATGGCTACACCTTC.

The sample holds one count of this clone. The CDR3 DNA reads TGTGCCTGGAGCGATGAACGAGGGACCCAGTACTTC. Amino acid sequence: CAWSDERGTQYF. The chain combines TRBV30 with TRBJ2-5; D is uncertain. The CDR3 extends over 12 amino acids. Between the trimmed V and J ends, which lost 3 bases and 7 bases, there was a span of 12 bases. CDR1 and CDR2 (germline): GTSNPN, SVGIG (reference sequence).

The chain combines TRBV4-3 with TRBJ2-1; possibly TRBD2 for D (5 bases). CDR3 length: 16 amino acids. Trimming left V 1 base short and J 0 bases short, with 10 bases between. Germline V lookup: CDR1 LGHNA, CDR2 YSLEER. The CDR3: CASSQVSASSYNEQFF. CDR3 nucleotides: TGCGCCAGCAGCCAAGTTAGCGCGAGCTCCTACAATGAGCAGTTCTTC.

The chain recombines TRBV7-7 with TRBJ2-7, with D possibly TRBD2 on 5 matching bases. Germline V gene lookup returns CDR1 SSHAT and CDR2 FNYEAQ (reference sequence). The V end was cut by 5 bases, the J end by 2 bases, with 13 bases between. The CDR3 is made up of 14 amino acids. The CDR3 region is CASSRSLAAYEQYF. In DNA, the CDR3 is TGTGCCAGCAGCCGTTCCCTAGCCGCCTACGAGCAGTACTTC.

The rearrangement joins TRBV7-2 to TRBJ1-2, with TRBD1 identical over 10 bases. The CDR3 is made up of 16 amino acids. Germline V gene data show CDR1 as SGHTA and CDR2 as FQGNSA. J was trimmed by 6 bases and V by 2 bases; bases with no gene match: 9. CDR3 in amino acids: CASSLLIDRGRNGYTF. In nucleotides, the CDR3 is TGTGCCAGCAGCTTATTGATCGACAGGGGGCGAAATGGCTACACCTTC.

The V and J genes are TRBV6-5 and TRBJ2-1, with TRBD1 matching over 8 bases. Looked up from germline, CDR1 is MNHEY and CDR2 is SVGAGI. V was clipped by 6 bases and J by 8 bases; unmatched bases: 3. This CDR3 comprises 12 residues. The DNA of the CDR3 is TGTGCCAGCAGCACGACAGGGGATGAGCAGTTCTTC. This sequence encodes CASSTTGDEQFF.

CDR3 coding DNA: TGTGCCAGCAGTGCACGACAGGGTTCCTACGAGCAGTACTTC. Its translation: CASSARQGSYEQYF. This chain connects TRBV27 to TRBJ2-7; 7 positions agree with TRBD1. The CDR3 has 14 amino acids. J lost 1 base, V lost 5 bases, and 5 bases had no gene match. Germline V gives CDR1 MNHEY, CDR2 SMNVEV (reference sequence).

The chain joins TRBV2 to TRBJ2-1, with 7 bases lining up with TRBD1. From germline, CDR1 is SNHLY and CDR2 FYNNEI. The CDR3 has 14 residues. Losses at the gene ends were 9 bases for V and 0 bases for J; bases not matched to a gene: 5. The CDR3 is CARTTGDSYNEQFF. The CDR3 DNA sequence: TGTGCCAGGACTACAGGGGACTCCTACAATGAGCAGTTCTTC. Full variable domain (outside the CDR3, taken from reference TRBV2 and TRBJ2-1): EPEVTQTPSHQVTQMGQEVILRCVPISNHLYFYWYRQILGQKVEFLVSFYNNEISEKSEIFDDQFSVERPDGSNFTLKIRSTKLEDSAMYFCARTTGDSYNEQFFGPGTRLTVL.

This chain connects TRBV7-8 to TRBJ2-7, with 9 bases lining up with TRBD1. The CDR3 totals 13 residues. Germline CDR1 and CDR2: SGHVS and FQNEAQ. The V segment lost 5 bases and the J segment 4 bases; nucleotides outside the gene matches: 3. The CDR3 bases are TGTGCCAGCAGCCCCGACAGGGGGTACGAGCAGTACTTC. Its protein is CASSPDRGYEQYF.

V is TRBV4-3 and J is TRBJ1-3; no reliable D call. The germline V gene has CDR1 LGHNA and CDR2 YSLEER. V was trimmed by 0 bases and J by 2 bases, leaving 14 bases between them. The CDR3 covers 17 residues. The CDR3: CASSQDLGGTPGNTIYF. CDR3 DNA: TGCGCCAGCAGCCAAGATCTTGGAGGAACTCCTGGAAACACCATATATTTT.

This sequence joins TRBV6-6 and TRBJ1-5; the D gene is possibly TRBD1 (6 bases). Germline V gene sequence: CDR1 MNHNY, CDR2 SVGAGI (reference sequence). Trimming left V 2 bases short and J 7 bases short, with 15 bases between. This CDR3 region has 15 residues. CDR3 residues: CASSYGKGGRQPQHF. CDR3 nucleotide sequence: TGTGCCAGCAGTTACGGGAAGGGGGGGAGGCAGCCCCAGCATTTT.

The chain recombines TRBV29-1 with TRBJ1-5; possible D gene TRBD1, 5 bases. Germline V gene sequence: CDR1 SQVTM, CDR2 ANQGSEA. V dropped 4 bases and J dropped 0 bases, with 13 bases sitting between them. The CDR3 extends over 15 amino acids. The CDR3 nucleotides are TGCAGCGTTGTACTGGCGGGGGATAGCAATCAGCCCCAGCATTTT. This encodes CSVVLAGDSNQPQHF. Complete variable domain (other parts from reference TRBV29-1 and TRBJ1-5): SAVISQKPSRDICQRGTSLTIQCQVDSQVTMMFWYRQQPGQSLTLIATANQGSEATYESGFVIDKFPISRPNLTFSTLTVSNMSPEDSSIYLCSVVLAGDSNQPQHFGDGTRLSIL.